The rows below give T cell receptor beta chains drawn from one sample of a study of identical twins. TCRdb analysed the 5' RACE reads with MiXCR anew, one entry per CDR3 protein. The sample shows some 600,000 distinct CDR3 sequences, roughly 7.1% of them seen only once. In addition, the sample was reused for a study of yellow fever vaccine responses in identical twins.

Sequencing input: PBMCs. The source of these receptors is a woman in her late teens or twenties in good health. CDR3s leave out the opening cysteine and the closing phenylalanine or tryptophan.

v_call	j_call	cdr3_aa
TRBV2	TRBJ2-2	ASSVLAGGPGELF
TRBV4-1	TRBJ1-5	ASSQEGRGGNQPQH
TRBV2	TRBJ2-1	ASSENYGEEF
TRBV24-1	TRBJ1-5	ATSGAGAAQPQH
TRBV20-1	TRBJ2-3	SAGTSGEVDTQY
TRBV14	TRBJ2-7	ASSQDEPLGEQY
TRBV20-1	TRBJ2-1	SARFLGMTSEANEQF
TRBV7-8	TRBJ2-3	ASSPALAGELDTQY
TRBV20-1	TRBJ1-6	SARDRTTGDYSPLH
TRBV3-1	TRBJ1-1	ASSRFNAGGTEAF
TRBV15	TRBJ2-5	ATSRVGGLPMGETQY
TRBV2	TRBJ2-2	ASSTSPTNTGELF
TRBV11-1	TRBJ1-6	ASSPPGQGKWSYNSPLH
TRBV5-6	TRBJ2-7	ASSPGPGLGQY
TRBV5-1	TRBJ2-1	ASRASGDYNEQF
TRBV7-9	TRBJ2-3	ASTQGGGRTDTQY
TRBV27	TRBJ2-3	ASSLRLPTQY
TRBV10-3	TRBJ2-7	AIVGDSSYEQY
TRBV5-1	TRBJ2-3	ASSAPTSGADTQY
TRBV7-9	TRBJ1-1	ASSFDGYTEAF
TRBV7-9	TRBJ1-2	ASSLVQAANYGYT
TRBV2	TRBJ1-1	ASSDWANTEAF
TRBV12-3/TRBV12-4	TRBJ2-1	ASSLPPGNNEQF
TRBV5-4	TRBJ2-7	ASSPAPGQGAYEQY
TRBV12-3/TRBV12-4	TRBJ2-2	ASSPWGARGELF
TRBV14	TRBJ2-2	ASSQVRGNTGELF
TRBV3-1	TRBJ1-1	ASSQGQGLSEAF
TRBV7-2	TRBJ2-5	ASSSRASQEAQY
TRBV12-3/TRBV12-4	TRBJ2-5	ASSSLRDSGQETQY
TRBV7-3	TRBJ2-1	ASSLRGVQF
TRBV7-9	TRBJ2-5	ASSSNTGTRETQY
TRBV27	TRBJ2-1	ASSWGSGTYNEQF
TRBV7-8	TRBJ1-1	ASSLRGFGAANTEAF
TRBV3-1	TRBJ1-3	ASSREPSTGAGNTIY
TRBV2	TRBJ2-1	ASSGGSSYNEQF